This T cell receptor (beta chain) came from a study of CD8+CD57+ T cells in acquired aplastic anemia. Study summary: Sorted CD4+ plus CD8+ cells gave DNA averaging roughly 3 ug.

Genomic DNA templated the TCR beta VDJ and CDR3 profiling. TCRdb passed the reads through MiXCR, listing each CDR3 protein once. Altogether about 240,000 distinct CDR3 sequences are present, around half being singletons, with the ten largest covering over 7.5%. Patients who underwent sequencing had shown CD8+CD57+ cell expansion by flow cytometry. There are 13 residues in the CDR3. The ends were cut back, 6 bases at V and 6 bases at J, with 12 bases in the middle. The germline gives CDR1 LGHDT, CDR2 YNNKEL (reference sequence). Sequencing was performed on sorted CD4+, CD8+, or CD8+CD57+ T cells (not recorded which) from PBMCs. This receptor was taken from a human donor with aplastic anemia. V is TRBV3-1 and J is TRBJ2-1; D unclear. The CDR3 coding sequence is TGTGCCAGCAGTTGGATAGGGTCCAATGAGCAGTTCTTC. Translation: CASSWIGSNEQFF.